This TCR beta chain is drawn from a study of early T cells in non-severe SARS-CoV-2 infection. Researchers attached unique molecular identifiers to individual cDNA molecules. TCRdb independently ran MiXCR on the 5' RACE reads; one entry per CDR3 protein. The profile shows tens of thousands of distinct CDR3 sequences, less than 15% of them singletons. Study-wide points: VDJdb matching skewed toward anti-spike CD8 responses, missing private and CD4 specificities.

In regard to this clonotype: The antigen remains unidentified.

The germline V and J ends were trimmed by 2 bases and 10 bases, with 6 bases remaining between them. Germline V CDR1 and CDR2: SGHVS, FQNEAQ. The CDR3 has 12 amino acids. The receptor's source is an adult who was a healthcare worker with PCR-confirmed SARS-CoV-2 infection or an uninfected control (not recorded which). The chain uses TRBV7-8 and TRBJ1-6; D remains unclear. Sequencing used whole blood. CDR3 region: CASSLSRSPLHF. For the CDR3, the DNA is TGTGCCAGCAGCTTATCACGATCACCCCTCCACTTT.